This is a list of T cell receptor beta chains from one sample in a study of T cell responses to AZD1222 COVID-19 vaccine. TCRdb keeps only in-frame clones here, not all; method: immunoSEQ multiplex PCR. The sample comprises some 72,000 clones, about 90% of which are singletons, and roughly 6.4% rests with the top ten. This sample comprised peripheral blood, obtained on day 0 of MenACWY control vaccination. Source of these receptors: an adult in good health. Each CDR3 is given with its conserved first and last residue. The order of the fields is clone size, V gene, J gene, CDR3 protein. The size field is filled for only some rows; it gives once, few, many or a size class.

size: .
V: TRBV5-8
J: TRBJ1-5
CDR3: CASSLGEIGPQHF

size: once
V: TRBV5-4
J: TRBJ2-3
CDR3: CASSLEHSSDTQYF

size: .
V: TRBV6-5
J: TRBJ2-7
CDR3: CAIAAGQGREQYF

size: .
V: TRBV28
J: TRBJ1-6
CDR3: CASSAVRNAGTYYNSPLHF

size: once
V: TRBV5-6
J: TRBJ1-1
CDR3: CASSIDRDTEAFF

size: .
V: TRBV28
J: TRBJ1-6
CDR3: CASTTPTGIGINSPLHF

size: .
V: TRBV6-6
J: TRBJ2-2
CDR3: CASSYFSSGELFF

size: .
V: TRBV24-1
J: TRBJ2-2
CDR3: CATSDLQDQTGELFF

size: .
V: TRBV7-9
J: TRBJ2-5
CDR3: CASSFIGAGETQYF

size: .
V: TRBV9
J: TRBJ2-5
CDR3: CASSVAPLGGETQYF

size: .
V: TRBV7-9
J: TRBJ1-5
CDR3: CASSSSLPRTDQPQHF

size: .
V: TRBV11-2
J: TRBJ2-1
CDR3: CASSPGLRSYNEQFF

size: .
V: TRBV6-6
J: TRBJ2-7
CDR3: CASSYPSSYEQYF

size: .
V: TRBV9
J: TRBJ1-4
CDR3: CASSLGTGENEKLFF

size: .
V: TRBV19
J: TRBJ2-2
CDR3: CASSILGGELFF

size: .
V: TRBV19
J: TRBJ1-1
CDR3: CASSSQDRGNTEAFF

size: once
V: TRBV6-5
J: TRBJ1-4
CDR3: CASSSLGGVEKLFF

size: once
V: TRBV9
J: TRBJ2-2
CDR3: CASSPLAGGLAGELFF

size: .
V: TRBV3-1/TRBV3-2
J: TRBJ2-2
CDR3: CASRRLAGGLGPGGELFF

size: .
V: TRBV6-2/TRBV6-3
J: TRBJ1-5
CDR3: CASSIAGGLGQPQHF

size: .
V: TRBV6-6
J: TRBJ2-3
CDR3: CASSSQGDTDTQYF

size: .
V: TRBV6-1
J: TRBJ1-1
CDR3: CASSKGQGFLVNTEAFF

size: .
V: TRBV6-5
J: TRBJ1-1
CDR3: CASSYSSGRDTEAFF

size: few
V: TRBV6-2/TRBV6-3
J: TRBJ2-5
CDR3: CASSYSQVQETQYF

size: .
V: TRBV28
J: TRBJ2-7
CDR3: CASSPGLLALRRQYF

size: .
V: TRBV7-3
J: TRBJ2-7
CDR3: CASSLNSGSYEQYF

size: .
V: TRBV9
J: TRBJ1-4
CDR3: CASSVGGGSNEKLFF

size: .
V: TRBV29-1
J: TRBJ2-5
CDR3: CSVRGWQGTQYF

size: .
V: TRBV7-3
J: TRBJ2-7
CDR3: CASSSNGQGDEQYF

size: .
V: TRBV7-7
J: TRBJ2-2
CDR3: CASSLTLAGVNSNTGELFF

size: .
V: TRBV30
J: TRBJ1-4
CDR3: CAAEPLLPNEKLFF

size: .
V: TRBV6-5
J: TRBJ1-1
CDR3: CASRLTGDPTEAFF

size: .
V: TRBV9
J: TRBJ2-7
CDR3: CASSSRTNSYEQYF

size: .
V: TRBV19
J: TRBJ1-1
CDR3: CASTTGGENTEAFF

size: .
V: TRBV28
J: TRBJ2-7
CDR3: CASTRTSGAYEQYF

size: .
V: TRBV27
J: TRBJ1-4
CDR3: CASRRDRGGEKLFF

size: .
V: TRBV20-1
J: TRBJ1-5
CDR3: CSASKRAQDQPQHF

size: .
V: TRBV5-5
J: TRBJ2-7
CDR3: CASSLYYLGSQGVSGEQYF

size: .
V: TRBV27
J: TRBJ2-7
CDR3: CASPGEGEQYF

size: .
V: TRBV19
J: TRBJ2-5
CDR3: CASSLLPGRQETQYF

size: .
V: TRBV6-2/TRBV6-3
J: TRBJ1-2
CDR3: CASSYAGTGGSYGYTF

size: once
V: TRBV28
J: TRBJ1-6
CDR3: CAILESRGHNSPLHF

size: .
V: TRBV4-1
J: TRBJ2-7
CDR3: CASSQDFYYEQYF

size: .
V: TRBV5-1
J: TRBJ2-7
CDR3: CASSLGKVDEQYF

size: .
V: TRBV6-6
J: TRBJ2-1
CDR3: CASTQGGHEQFF

size: .
V: TRBV19
J: TRBJ2-1
CDR3: CASQAGGPSEQFF

size: .
V: TRBV23-1
J: TRBJ2-5
CDR3: CASSHRDRGLGETQYF

size: .
V: TRBV5-1
J: TRBJ1-1
CDR3: CASRQSTNTEAFF

size: .
V: TRBV4-3
J: TRBJ2-3
CDR3: CASSQGILSGADTQYF

size: .
V: TRBV5-1
J: TRBJ1-6
CDR3: CASSQDPTGTNSPLHF